This T cell receptor beta chain is from a study of long-term antiretroviral therapy in people with HIV. Study outcomes and limitations: Whereas controls had wider CDR3 length ranges, HIV repertoires had narrower ones. Clones that expanded before ART (that is, prior to treatment) dominated the repertoire at all time points. The study collected no data on ART adherence, viral resistance or therapy changes.

In the United States, treatment was given to all participants with HIV. To note about this clone: Its antigen is as yet unknown.

This CDR3 is built from 12 residues. Trimming cost V 0 bases and J 13 bases; bases outside gene matches: 4. CDR1 PRHDT and CDR2 FYEKMQ come from the germline V gene (reference sequence). Runs used v3.0 of the immunoSEQ assay and were done at survey level. Measured with immunoSEQ multiplex PCR; TCRdb has only the in-frame clones, and not every one. The repertoire holds approximately 33,000 clones, with about 80% as singletons. V and J are TRBV13 and TRBJ1-2; 8 nucleotides line up with TRBD1. This sequence originates from a man aged 18 to 30 with HIV. The starting material was unsorted PBMCs, obtained 0.4 years before starting antiretroviral therapy. The CDR3 DNA follows: TGTGCCAGCAGCTTAGGGGGGACAGGAGGCACCTTC. It encodes CASSLGGTGGTF.